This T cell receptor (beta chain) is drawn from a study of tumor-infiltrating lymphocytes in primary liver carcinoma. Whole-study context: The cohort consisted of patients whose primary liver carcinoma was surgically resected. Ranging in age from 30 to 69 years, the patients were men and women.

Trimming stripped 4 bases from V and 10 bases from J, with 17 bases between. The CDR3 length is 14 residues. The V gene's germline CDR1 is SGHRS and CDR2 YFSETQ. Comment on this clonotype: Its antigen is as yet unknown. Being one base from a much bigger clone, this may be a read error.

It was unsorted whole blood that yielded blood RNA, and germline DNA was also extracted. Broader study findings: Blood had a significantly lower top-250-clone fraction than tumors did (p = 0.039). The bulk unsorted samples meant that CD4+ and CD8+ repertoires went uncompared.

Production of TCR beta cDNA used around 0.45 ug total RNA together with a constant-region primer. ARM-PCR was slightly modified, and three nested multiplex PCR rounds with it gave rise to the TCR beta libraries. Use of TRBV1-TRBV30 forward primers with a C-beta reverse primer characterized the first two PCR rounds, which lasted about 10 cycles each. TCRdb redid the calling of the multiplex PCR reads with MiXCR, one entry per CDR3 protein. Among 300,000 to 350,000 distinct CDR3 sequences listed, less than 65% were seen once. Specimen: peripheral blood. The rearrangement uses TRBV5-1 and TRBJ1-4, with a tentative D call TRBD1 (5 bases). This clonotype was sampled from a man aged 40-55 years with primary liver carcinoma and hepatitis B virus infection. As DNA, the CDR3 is TGCGCCAGCAGCCGGGACCTCGGAGGTGGAAAACTGTTTTTT. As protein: CASSRDLGGGKLFF.